Included here is one T cell receptor beta chain sequence, with context. These data come from a study of blood T cell repertoires in COVID-19. Looking at the study overall: COVID-19 samples, acute and convalescent, were from the United States, Italy and Spain. T cells, B-cell-depleted T cells, or PBMCs supplied cDNA or gDNA.

In the authors' methods: Amplification with reference gene primers provided the estimates of nucleated cell counts. TCRdb's copy holds only in-frame clones and misses some; the assay was immunoSEQ multiplex PCR. The V and J calls and the clone size are those of that table, but D and trimming were determined from the DNA. The sample holds over 150,000 clones; about 80% are singletons and the top ten take about a tenth. In germline, CDR1 is SGHAT, CDR2 FQNNGV. V gave up 5 bases and J gave up 6 bases, with 17 bases separating them. This CDR3 is built from 14 residues. Sequenced: peripheral blood. This clonotype originated in a man in his sixties or seventies with active or convalescent COVID-19. The J gene is TRBJ2-7, the V gene TRBV11-2, with no clear D. The CDR3 here is CASSPLWAGSEQYF. The CDR3 DNA follows: TGTGCCAGCAGCCCCCTGTGGGCCGGCAGCGAGCAGTACTTC.